The 14 T cell receptor beta chains below were found in one sample sequenced in a study of blood T cell repertoires in COVID-19. Using immunoSEQ multiplex PCR, the repertoire was profiled, and TCRdb retains in-frame clones only, with some absent. Of about 76,000 clones in the sample, about 88% were seen once. Sequencing input: peripheral blood. Receptors originate from a man aged 50-59 years with acute or convalescent COVID-19.

The genes are TRBV5-4 and TRBJ2-5, with 10 bases that match TRBD2. In germline, CDR1 is SGHNT, CDR2 YYREEE (reference sequence). The CDR3 is made up of 14 amino acids. V lost 4 bases and J lost 4; bases outside the gene matches: 4. CDR3 in amino acids: CASSRAGGGETQYF. CDR3 DNA: TGTGCCAGCAGCCGAGCGGGGGGGGGAGAGACCCAGTACTTC.

In this sample, this clone turned up a few times. The V call is TRBV7-9, the J call TRBJ2-2, with 7 bases fitting TRBD1. Germline-derived CDR1 and CDR2 are SEHNR and FQNEAQ (reference sequence). The length of the CDR3 is 15 residues. Trimming at V came to 5 bases and at J to 7 bases, leaving 10 bases not matched to a gene. In nucleotides, the CDR3 is TGTGCCAGCAGCGCATGGGACAGAGGGAGCGGGGAGCTGTTTTTT. Translating it yields CASSAWDRGSGELFF. The full variable domain, with the rest looked up from reference TRBV7-9 and TRBJ2-2, is DTGVSQNPRHKITKRGQNVTFRCDPISEHNRLYWYRQTLGQGPEFLTYFQNEAQLEKSRLLSDRFSAERPKGSFSTLEIQRTEQGDSAMYLCASSAWDRGSGELFFGEGSRLTVL.

This rearrangement joins TRBV2 to TRBJ2-7, with 8 bases lining up with TRBD2. This CDR3 is built from 15 residues. Germline CDR1 and CDR2: SNHLY and FYNNEI. J gave up 5 bases and V 5 bases, and 11 bases lay outside the gene matches. CDR3 amino acids: CASSPQQAGADEQYF. The CDR3 bases are TGTGCCAGCAGTCCCCAACAAGCGGGGGCCGACGAGCAGTACTTC.

The chain uses TRBV19 and TRBJ1-5; D possibly corresponds to TRBD1 (6 bases). Trimming stripped 7 bases from V and 0 bases from J, with 10 bases between. Per germline, CDR1 LNHDA and CDR2 SQIVND (reference sequence). CDR3 length: 14 amino acids. DNA of the CDR3: TGTGCCAGTATCGCAGGGGATAGCAATCAGCCCCAGCATTTT. Residues: CASIAGDSNQPQHF.

The chain joins TRBV2 to TRBJ1-5, with D possibly matching TRBD1 (5 bases). The CDR3 consists of 15 residues. CDR1 and CDR2 (germline): SNHLY, FYNNEI. V was trimmed by 2 bases and J by 2 bases, leaving 10 bases between them. CDR3 nucleotide sequence: TGTGCCAGCAGTGAACAGGGTGTTGGCAATCAGCCCCAGCATTTT. Encoded protein: CASSEQGVGNQPQHF. The complete variable domain, with remaining parts taken from reference TRBV2 and TRBJ1-5, reads EPEVTQTPSHQVTQMGQEVILRCVPISNHLYFYWYRQILGQKVEFLVSFYNNEISEKSEIFDDQFSVERPDGSNFTLKIRSTKLEDSAMYFCASSEQGVGNQPQHFGDGTRLSIL.

The CDR3: CATSDSTSGSTDTQYF. The CDR3 DNA reads TGTGCCACCAGTGACTCGACTAGCGGGAGCACAGATACGCAGTATTTT. The rearrangement uses TRBV24-1 and TRBJ2-3; 10 bases are shared with TRBD2. V was pared by 4 bases and J by 0 bases, with 3 bases of the junction left unmatched. CDR3 length: 16 residues. Per germline, CDR1 KGHDR and CDR2 SFDVKD.

This chain connects TRBV11-3 to TRBJ2-1; 9 bases are a match to TRBD2. V dropped 5 bases and J dropped 5; count of bases not matched to a gene: 10. The CDR3 extends over 16 amino acids. CDR1 is SGHNT, CDR2 YENEEA, per germline. CDR3 in amino acids: CASSPTTGLANNEQFF. CDR3 bases: TGTGCCAGCAGCCCAACCACGGGACTAGCAAACAATGAGCAGTTCTTC.

The chain links TRBV5-1 to TRBJ2-5, with 7 bases lining up with TRBD1. The trim removed 3 bases at V and 5 bases at J, leaving 7 bases unmatched. The germline V gene encodes CDR1 SGHRS and CDR2 YFSETQ. The CDR3 is 14 amino acids. The chain's CDR3 is CASSSIGGPETQYF. Written as DNA, the CDR3 is TGCGCCAGCAGCTCGATAGGGGGCCCCGAGACCCAGTACTTC.

The J gene is TRBJ2-1, the V gene TRBV27, with 7 nucleotides matching TRBD2. Germline V lookup: CDR1 MNHEY, CDR2 SMNVEV (reference sequence). The V segment lost 8 bases and the J segment 10 bases; nucleotides outside the gene matches: 20. The CDR3 has 16 amino acids. CDR3 loop: CASLSRGGDYPWEQFF. DNA for the CDR3: TGTGCCAGCTTAAGTAGGGGAGGGGACTACCCGTGGGAGCAGTTCTTC.

This clone showed up just once. CDR3 loop: CATSATGKGNTIYF. The CDR3 DNA reads as TGTGCCACCAGTGCAACAGGGAAAGGAAACACCATATATTTT. The rearrangement uses TRBV24-1 and TRBJ1-3, with a weak D call TRBD1 (6 bases). V lost 5 bases and J lost 4, with 11 bases in between. This CDR3 is 14 amino acids long. Looked up from germline, CDR1 is KGHDR and CDR2 is SFDVKD.

J is TRBJ2-3 and V is TRBV4-2; perhaps TRBD1 as D (6 bases). This CDR3 comprises 17 residues. Germline CDR1 reads LGHNA; CDR2 reads YNFKEQ. Trimming stripped 3 bases from V and 4 bases from J, with 20 bases between. The CDR3 here is CASSHPQWGTGPDTQYF. In nucleotides, the CDR3 is TGTGCCAGCAGCCATCCGCAATGGGGAACAGGGCCAGATACGCAGTATTTT.

V usage is TRBV6-4 and J usage is TRBJ1-6; 8 bases agree with TRBD1. Losses at the gene ends were 3 bases for V and 6 bases for J; bases not matched to a gene: 4. Germline lookup yields CDR1 MRHNA and CDR2 SNTAGT. This CDR3 is built from 15 residues. CDR3 region: CASSEGTGRNSPLHF. The CDR3, as DNA: TGTGCCAGCAGTGAGGGGACAGGACGTAATTCACCCCTCCACTTT.

In this sample, this clone turned up once. The J gene is TRBJ1-1, the V gene TRBV29-1; TRBD1 matches 7 bases. Trimming at V came to 7 bases and at J to 5 bases, leaving 7 bases not matched to a gene. Germline CDR1 reads SQVTM; CDR2 reads ANQGSEA. The CDR3 runs 12 residues. The CDR3 DNA follows: TGCAGCGGCCAAACAGGGGCGACTGAAGCTTTCTTT. This codes for CSGQTGATEAFF.

The chain joins TRBV30 to TRBJ2-7; D is perhaps TRBD1 (6 bases). The germline V and J ends were trimmed by 3 bases and 2 bases, with 17 bases remaining between them. There are 15 residues in the CDR3. CDR1 GTSNPN and CDR2 SVGIG come from the germline V gene (reference sequence). CDR3 region: CAWSRPSDSAYEQYF. CDR3 in DNA: TGTGCCTGGAGCCGACCCTCGGACAGCGCCTACGAGCAGTACTTC.